The present T cell receptor (beta chain) was sequenced within a study of metastatic and nonmetastatic thyroid tumors. Ahead of thyroid surgery, no patient had received treatment of any kind. MiXCR re-clonotyped the PCR reads for TCRdb. The table records fewer than 70,000 clones, roughly 30% of them present only once. CDR3 size: 14 residues. Germline values: CDR1 SGHAT, CDR2 FQNNGV. Trimming removed 5 bases from V and 6 bases from J; junction bases left unmatched: 3. The chain uses TRBV11-2 and TRBJ2-7, with 14 bases lining up with TRBD2. The TCR was taken from a female donor with papillary thyroid cancer or a benign thyroid nodule (not recorded which). Some clones in this sample may be carry-over from other donors' samples. Sequenced input: blood. The CDR3 reads CASSPTSGGVEQYF. In DNA form, the CDR3 reads TGTGCCAGCAGCCCGACTAGCGGGGGGGTCGAGCAGTACTTC.